Presented here are 5 T cell receptor beta chains from one specimen sequenced in a study of T cell responses to AZD1222 COVID-19 vaccine. Some clones are missing from TCRdb's copy, which holds only in-frame ones; the method was immunoSEQ multiplex PCR. The table has around 130,000 clones, around 89% seen once. The specimen was peripheral blood, collected on day 0 of AZD1222 vaccination. These receptors were obtained from an adult in good health.

This clone has a single count. CDR3 region: CATSRDRQFYEQYF. In nucleotides, the CDR3 is TGTGCCACCAGCAGAGATAGGCAGTTCTACGAGCAGTACTTC. The gene calls are TRBV15 and TRBJ2-7; no reliable D call. Trimming took 0 bases from V and 3 from J, leaving 9 bases between them. The CDR3 contains 14 residues. Germline-derived CDR1 and CDR2 are LNHNV and YYDKDF (reference sequence).

V is TRBV5-6 and J is TRBJ1-3; D ambiguous. This CDR3 comprises 17 residues. V was cut by 6 bases and J by 0 bases, with 19 bases left in between. Germline assignment: CDR1 SGHDT and CDR2 YYEEEE. The CDR3 nucleotides read TGTGCCAGCACCTCAGTTGCAGGCCCTCTCTCTGGAAACACCATATATTTT. Translated, it gives CASTSVAGPLSGNTIYF.

This CDR3 is CASSSSTGSPEAFF. CDR3 nucleotides: TGCGCCAGCAGCTCTTCGACAGGGTCCCCTGAAGCTTTCTTT. V gene TRBV5-1 combines with J gene TRBJ1-1, with 7 bases matching TRBD1. The V and J ends lost 3 bases and 6 bases, in that order; junction bases with no gene match: 8. From germline, CDR1 is SGHRS and CDR2 YFSETQ. The CDR3 has 14 residues.

This clone was seen only once. This chain links TRBV7-2 with TRBJ1-2; TRBD1 matches 9 bases. Trimming cost V 4 bases and J 4 bases; bases outside gene matches: 7. The CDR3 spans 15 residues. CDR1 is SGHTA, CDR2 FQGNSA, per germline. CDR3 protein: CASSSSTGGPYGYTF. The CDR3 DNA sequence: TGTGCCAGCAGCTCCTCGACAGGGGGACCCTATGGCTACACCTTC.

The rearrangement joins TRBV6-2 or TRBV6-3 to TRBJ2-7; 7 bases are shared with TRBD2. Germline V gene data show CDR1 as MNHEY and CDR2 as SVGEGT. With 0 bases clipped from V and 5 bases from J, the junction kept 10 bases outside the gene matches. The length of the CDR3 is 16 residues. The CDR3 loop reads CASSYSPTSTVHEQYF. The CDR3 coding sequence is TGTGCCAGCAGTTACTCCCCGACTAGCACGGTCCACGAGCAGTACTTC.